What follows is one TCR beta chain and its context. Antigen unknown. CDR1 and CDR2 from the germline V gene are SEHNR and FQNEAQ (reference sequence). The length of the CDR3 is 12 residues. V was pared by 2 bases and J by 8 bases, with 2 bases of the junction left unmatched. The sample comes from a study of a mutant IDH1 vaccine in newly diagnosed glioma. TCRdb keeps only in-frame clones here, not all; method: immunoSEQ multiplex PCR. The sample contains over 45,000 clones, roughly four fifths of which appear only once. Time point specified: week 5, during vaccination. Doses comprised 300 ug of mutant IDH1 20-mer peptide each, plus topical imiquimod. Donors harbored newly found WHO grade 3 or 4 IDH1-mutant, ATRX-lost astrocytomas.

The TCR sequence derives from a woman aged 45-65 years with glioma. Sample: PBMCs, taken from a glioma patient whose treatment included an IDH1 peptide vaccine. The chain couples TRBV7-9 to TRBJ1-1; 7 nucleotides align to TRBD1. As DNA, the CDR3 is TGTGCCAGCAGCTTACAACAGGGGGAAGCTTTCTTT. Its protein is CASSLQQGEAFF.